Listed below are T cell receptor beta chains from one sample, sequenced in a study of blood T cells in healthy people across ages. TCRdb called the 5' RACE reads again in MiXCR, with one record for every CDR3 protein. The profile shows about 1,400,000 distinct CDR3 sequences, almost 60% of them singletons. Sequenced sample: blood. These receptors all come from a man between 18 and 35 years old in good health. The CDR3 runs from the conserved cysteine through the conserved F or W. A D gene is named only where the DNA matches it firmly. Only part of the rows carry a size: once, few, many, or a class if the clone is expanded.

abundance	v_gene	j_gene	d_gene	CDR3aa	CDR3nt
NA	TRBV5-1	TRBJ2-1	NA	CASSLLGGGRSYNEQFF	TGCGCCAGCAGCTTGCTAGGGGGTGGGAGATCCTACAATGAGCAGTTCTTC
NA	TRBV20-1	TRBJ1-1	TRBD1	CSARRDRGQRTEAFF	TGCAGTGCTAGGAGGGACAGGGGGCAGAGGACTGAAGCTTTCTTT
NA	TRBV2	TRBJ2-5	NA	CAGSWGEKETQYF	TGTGCCGGGTCGTGGGGCGAGAAAGAGACCCAGTACTTC
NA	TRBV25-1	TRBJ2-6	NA	CASSEWISGANVLTF	TGTGCCAGCAGTGAATGGATCTCTGGGGCCAACGTCCTGACTTTC
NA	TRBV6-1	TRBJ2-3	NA	CASSDVRGFPDTQYF	TGTGCCAGCAGTGACGTCAGGGGCTTCCCGGATACGCAGTATTTT
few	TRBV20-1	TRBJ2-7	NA	CSANPPWETYEQYF	TGCAGTGCTAACCCCCCCTGGGAAACCTACGAGCAGTACTTC
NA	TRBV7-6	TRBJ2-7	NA	CASSGGGRKYEQYF	TGTGCCAGCAGCGGGGGGGGCAGAAAATACGAGCAGTACTTC
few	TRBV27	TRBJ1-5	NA	CASSLSTAGNQPQHF	TGTGCCAGCAGTTTAAGCACTGCGGGCAATCAGCCCCAGCATTTT
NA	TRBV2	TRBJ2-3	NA	CAYLPLSADTQYF	TGTGCCTACCTCCCGCTTTCGGCAGATACGCAGTATTTT
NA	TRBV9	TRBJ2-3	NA	CASSVGLVFTDTQYF	TGTGCCAGCAGTGTGGGACTCGTGTTCACAGATACGCAGTATTTT
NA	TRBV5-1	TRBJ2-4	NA	CASSLGGVGDIQYF	TGCGCCAGCAGCTTGGGTGGAGTTGGGGACATTCAGTACTTC
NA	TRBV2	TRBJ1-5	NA	CASSGLQAQHF	TGTGCCAGCAGTGGGTTGCAAGCCCAGCATTTT
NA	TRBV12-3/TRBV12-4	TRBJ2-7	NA	CASSFRTNNEQYF	TGTGCCAGCAGTTTCCGGACGAACAATGAGCAGTACTTC
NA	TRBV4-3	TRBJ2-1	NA	CASSQGLLNEQFF	TGCGCCAGCAGCCAAGGGCTTCTCAATGAGCAGTTCTTC
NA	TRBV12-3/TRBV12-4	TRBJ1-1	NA	CASSSTDYTEAFF	TGTGCCAGCAGTTCGACCGACTACACTGAAGCTTTCTTT
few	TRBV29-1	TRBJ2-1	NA	CSVRQLANEQFF	TGCAGCGTTAGGCAACTAGCCAATGAGCAGTTCTTC
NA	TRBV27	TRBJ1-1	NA	CASYDRPSEAFF	TGTGCCAGCTACGACAGGCCTTCTGAAGCTTTCTTT
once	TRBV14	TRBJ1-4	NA	CASSQGTNLFF	TGTGCCAGCAGCCAAGGGACAAACCTGTTTTTT
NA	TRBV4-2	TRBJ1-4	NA	CASSQRRSWEEVNEKLFF	TGTGCCAGCAGCCAAAGACGCAGTTGGGAGGAGGTTAATGAAAAACTGTTTTTT
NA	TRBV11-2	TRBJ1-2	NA	CASSLAFYGYTF	TGTGCCAGCAGCTTAGCCTTCTATGGCTACACCTTC
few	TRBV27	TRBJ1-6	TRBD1	CASSLSTLRTGNNSPLHF	TGTGCCAGCAGTTTATCGACTCTCCGGACAGGGAACAATTCACCCCTCCACTTT
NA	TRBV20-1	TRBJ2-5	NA	CSAHTDGQETQYF	TGCAGTGCTCATACGGATGGGCAAGAGACCCAGTACTTC
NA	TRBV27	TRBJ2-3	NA	CASSWMTDLFSLSTDTQYF	TGTGCCAGCAGTTGGATGACAGACCTCTTCTCTCTTAGCACAGATACGCAGTATTTT
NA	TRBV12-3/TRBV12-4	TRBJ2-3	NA	CASSLGVPVDTQYF	TGTGCCAGCAGTCTCGGGGTGCCGGTAGATACGCAGTATTTT
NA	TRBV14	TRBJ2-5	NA	CASSQGTPQETQYF	TGTGCCAGCAGCCAAGGGACACCCCAAGAGACCCAGTACTTC
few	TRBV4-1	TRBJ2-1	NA	CASSHYTSEEQFF	TGCGCCAGCAGCCACTATACTAGTGAGGAGCAGTTCTTC
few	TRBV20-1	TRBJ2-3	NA	CSARDSRGSTDTQYF	TGCAGTGCTAGAGATTCAAGGGGGTCCACAGATACGCAGTATTTT
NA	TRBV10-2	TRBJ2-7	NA	CASSEPRTGDYEQYF	TGCGCCAGCAGTGAGCCGCGGACGGGGGACTACGAGCAGTACTTC
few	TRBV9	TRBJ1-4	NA	CASSGLSTNEKLFF	TGTGCCAGCAGCGGGCTTTCAACTAATGAAAAACTGTTTTTT
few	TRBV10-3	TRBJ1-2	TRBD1	CATSGGENYGYTF	TGTGCCACCTCAGGGGGGGAGAACTATGGCTACACCTTC
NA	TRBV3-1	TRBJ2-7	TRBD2	CASSQDPGLADGTYEQYF	TGTGCCAGCAGCCAAGACCCGGGACTAGCGGACGGAACCTACGAGCAGTACTTC
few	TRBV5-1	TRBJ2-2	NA	CASSLNANTGELFF	TGCGCCAGCAGCTTGAACGCGAACACCGGGGAGCTGTTTTTT
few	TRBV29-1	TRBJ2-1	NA	CSVEGVSVYNEQFF	TGCAGCGTTGAGGGTGTTTCCGTCTACAATGAGCAGTTCTTC
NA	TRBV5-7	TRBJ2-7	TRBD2	CASSLPCLAVNYEQYF	TGTGCCAGCAGCTTGCCTTGTCTAGCGGTAAACTACGAGCAGTACTTC
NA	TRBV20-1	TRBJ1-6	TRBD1	CSASETGGDSSPLHF	TGCAGTGCTAGCGAGACAGGGGGGGATAGTTCGCCCCTCCACTTT
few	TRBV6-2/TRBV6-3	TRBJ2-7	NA	CASSLGYSSYEQYF	TGTGCCAGCAGTTTGGGATACAGCTCCTACGAGCAGTACTTC
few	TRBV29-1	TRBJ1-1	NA	CSVDHRLDMNTEAFF	TGCAGCGTTGATCACAGGCTGGACATGAACACTGAAGCTTTCTTT
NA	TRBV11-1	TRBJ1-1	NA	CASSPNGPSDTEAFF	TGTGCCAGCAGCCCCAACGGCCCCTCGGACACTGAAGCTTTCTTT
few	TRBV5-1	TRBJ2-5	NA	CASSTRADRETQYF	TGCGCCAGCAGTACCCGGGCAGATCGGGAGACCCAGTACTTC
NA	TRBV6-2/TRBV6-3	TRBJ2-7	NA	CASSSWTGRGEQYF	TGTGCCAGCAGTTCTTGGACAGGGAGGGGCGAGCAGTACTTC
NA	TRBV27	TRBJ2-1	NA	CASSYTTNSYNEQFF	TGTGCCAGCAGTTATACTACTAACTCCTACAATGAGCAGTTCTTC
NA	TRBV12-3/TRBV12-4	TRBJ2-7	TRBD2	CASSPSGTLLYEQYF	TGTGCCAGCAGTCCGAGCGGGACTCTCCTCTACGAGCAGTACTTC
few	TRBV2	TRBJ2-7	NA	CAIPDGHEQYF	TGTGCCATCCCGGACGGTCACGAGCAGTACTTC
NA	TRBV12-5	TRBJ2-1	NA	CASGLGSSRDEQFF	TGTGCTAGTGGTTTGGGATCCTCGAGGGATGAGCAGTTCTTC
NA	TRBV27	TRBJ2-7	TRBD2	CASSLVSSGGEYEQYF	TGTGCCAGCAGTTTAGTCTCTAGCGGGGGTGAGTATGAGCAGTACTTC
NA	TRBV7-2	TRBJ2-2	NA	CAIDRSTNTGELFF	TGTGCCATCGACAGGAGTACGAACACCGGGGAGCTGTTTTTT
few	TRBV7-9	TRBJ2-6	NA	CASSLKGGANVLTF	TGTGCCAGCAGCTTAAAAGGTGGGGCCAACGTCCTGACTTTC
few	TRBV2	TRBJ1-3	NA	CASSGRGDPILSGNTIYF	TGTGCCAGCAGCGGTAGGGGGGACCCAATCCTCTCTGGAAACACCATATATTTT